A single sample is the source of the 26 T cell receptor beta chains below, sequenced in a study of post-analysis software for immune sequencing data. Study results and limitations: Included in a set of about 5 TRBV segments more frequent in patients than controls were TRBV5-6, TRBV5-1 and TRBV20-1.

Prepared libraries of TCR beta cDNA carried unique molecular identifiers. TCRdb re-called the PCR reads through MiXCR, storing one row per CDR3 protein. The table records about 460,000 distinct CDR3 sequences, approximately 46% of them present only once. These receptors have no identified antigens. Source material: blood. Every receptor here comes from a girl aged 5 to 17 with multiple sclerosis.

This chain joins TRBV29-1 and TRBJ2-1, with D possibly being TRBD1 or TRBD2 (5 bases each). The CDR3 loop spans 13 amino acids. Trimming left V 3 bases short and J 7 bases short, with 13 bases between. Germline CDR1 is SQVTM and CDR2 is ANQGSEA. The CDR3 region is CSVDRGLVNEQFF. In nucleotides, the CDR3 is TGCAGCGTTGACCGGGGCCTAGTTAATGAGCAGTTCTTC.

This sequence joins TRBV6-1 and TRBJ2-1; the D gene is possibly TRBD1 (6 bases). Trimming removed 6 bases from V and 5 bases from J, with 29 bases in between. Per germline, CDR1 MNHNS and CDR2 SASEGT. The length of the CDR3 is 19 residues. DNA of the CDR3: TGTGCCAGCAGGAGTGAGGTTATGGGGACACGGGGACCCAACAATGAGCAGTTCTTC. Its protein product is CASRSEVMGTRGPNNEQFF.

This clonotype was counted only a few times. The rearrangement joins TRBV5-6 to TRBJ2-7; TRBD1 or TRBD2 may be the D gene (6 bases each). Trimming took 0 bases from V and 0 from J, leaving 16 bases between them. The length of the CDR3 is 17 residues. Germline values: CDR1 SGHDT, CDR2 YYEEEE. The CDR3 is CASSLARGQGFSYEQYF. CDR3 nucleotide sequence: TGTGCCAGCAGCTTGGCTCGGGGGCAGGGCTTCTCCTACGAGCAGTACTTC.

The chain joins TRBV10-3 to TRBJ2-3; TRBD2 matches at 14 bases. The trim removed 4 bases at V and 6 bases at J, leaving 9 bases unmatched. The CDR3 runs to 17 residues. CDR1 and CDR2 from the germline V gene are ENHRY and SYGVKD. CDR3: CAISAPGLAGAGDTQYF. The CDR3 DNA reads as TGTGCCATCAGTGCCCCGGGACTAGCGGGAGCGGGGGATACGCAGTATTTT.

The chain combines TRBV29-1 with TRBJ2-5; 14 bases align to TRBD2. The CDR3 length is 14 residues. The junction had 3 bases not matched to a gene; V was cut back by 5 bases and J by 4 bases. Germline V gene data show CDR1 as SQVTM and CDR2 as ANQGSEA. The CDR3 loop reads CSVSGTSGRETQYF. The DNA of the CDR3 is TGCAGCGTTTCCGGGACTAGCGGGAGAGAGACCCAGTACTTC.

This clonotype was seen a few times. V usage is TRBV27 and J usage is TRBJ2-1; either TRBD1 or TRBD2 may fit D (5 bases each). Germline CDR1 and CDR2: MNHEY and SMNVEV (reference sequence). The CDR3 covers 12 residues. The germline V and J ends were trimmed by 5 bases and 9 bases, with 11 bases remaining between them. The CDR3: CASSPTGGEQFF. CDR3 nucleotide sequence: TGTGCCAGCAGTCCGACTGGGGGTGAGCAGTTCTTC.

The rearrangement joins TRBV14 to TRBJ1-2; D ambiguous. The CDR3 runs 15 residues. Trimming removed 1 base from V and 8 bases from J, with 17 bases in between. Germline assignment: CDR1 SGHDN and CDR2 FVKESK. The CDR3 loop reads CASSQVHWPGGGYTF. The CDR3 region has the DNA TGTGCCAGCAGCCAAGTTCATTGGCCCGGCGGGGGCTACACCTTC.

This clonotype was counted a single time. The chain employs TRBV11-1 and TRBJ2-1; TRBD2 aligns across 12 bases. This CDR3 is built from 23 residues. Germline CDR1 SGHAT, CDR2 FQDESV (reference sequence). V gave up 1 base and J gave up 2 bases; unmatched junction bases: 21. CDR3 amino acids: CASSLVRRFQTSGGGLAYNEQFF. The DNA of the CDR3 is TGTGCCAGCAGCTTAGTCCGGCGGTTCCAGACTAGCGGGGGAGGATTAGCCTACAATGAGCAGTTCTTC.

This clonotype was detected once. This chain joins TRBV5-1 and TRBJ2-6; a possible D gene is TRBD2 (6 bases). CDR1 SGHRS and CDR2 YFSETQ come from the germline V gene. The V and J ends lost 4 bases and 2 bases respectively, with 19 bases between them. The CDR3 loop spans 18 amino acids. CDR3 amino acids: CASSTEGGLSPGANVLTF. CDR3 sequence (DNA): TGCGCCAGCAGCACGGAGGGAGGACTCTCTCCTGGGGCCAACGTCCTGACTTTC.

The chain recombines TRBV28 with TRBJ2-3; D might be TRBD2 (6 bases). The V and J ends lost 4 bases and 0 bases respectively, with 17 bases between them. This CDR3 is built from 17 residues. Looked up from germline, CDR1 is MDHEN and CDR2 is SYDVKM. The CDR3 DNA reads TGTGCCAGCAGTTCGCCCTCACCCGGGACTAGCACAGATACGCAGTATTTT. Its translation: CASSSPSPGTSTDTQYF.

This clonotype has a single count. The CDR3 region is CASSFGGRGSNQPQHF. The CDR3 DNA is TGTGCCAGCAGCTTTGGGGGGCGCGGGAGCAATCAGCCCCAGCATTTT. The V and J genes are TRBV7-2 and TRBJ1-5, with a tentative D call TRBD1 (6 bases). This CDR3 region has 16 residues. Germline V CDR1 and CDR2: SGHTA, FQGNSA. V dropped 3 bases and J dropped 1 base, with 13 bases sitting between them.

A note on this clonotype: One end of the junction varies from germline; a read error may be responsible. The genes are TRBV6-1 and TRBJ1-1; 7 nucleotides line up with TRBD1. The CDR3 contains 12 residues. Germline V gives CDR1 MNHNS, CDR2 SASEGT. CDR3 DNA: TGTGCCAGCGAGGGGGCGGGCTTTGAAGTTTTCTTT. It encodes CASEGAGFEVFF.

The J gene is TRBJ2-1, the V gene TRBV29-1; no clear D. There are 15 residues in the CDR3. V was pared by 3 bases and J by 0 bases, with 12 bases between. Germline-derived CDR1 and CDR2 are SQVTM and ANQGSEA. The CDR3 reads CSVEPEPSSYNEQFF. The DNA of the CDR3 is TGCAGCGTTGAGCCGGAACCTAGCTCCTACAATGAGCAGTTCTTC.

This chain uses TRBV3-1 with TRBJ1-1; TRBD1 aligns across 8 bases. The CDR3 covers 16 residues. The V segment lost 1 base and the J segment 1 base; nucleotides outside the gene matches: 5. From germline, CDR1 is LGHDT and CDR2 YNNKEL (reference sequence). In DNA form, the CDR3 reads TGTGCCAGCAGCCAAGGTGGACAGGGCGGGAACACTGAAGCTTTCTTT. Its translation is CASSQGGQGGNTEAFF.

Details on this clonotype: Mismatch with germline at one junction end may stem from a read error. CDR3 amino acids: CASTPFGRLSGANVRTF. The DNA of the CDR3 is TGTGCCAGCACCCCTTTTGGGCGGCTCTCTGGGGCCAACGTCCGGACTTTC. The rearrangement joins TRBV12-3 or TRBV12-4 to TRBJ2-6, with D perhaps matching TRBD1 (5 bases). The CDR3 length is 17 residues.

The rearrangement uses TRBV7-2 and TRBJ2-7; the D is unclear. The CDR3 covers 13 residues. The germline V gene has CDR1 SGHTA and CDR2 FQGNSA. V was trimmed by 0 bases and J by 7 bases, leaving 10 bases between them. CDR3 bases: TGTGCCAGCAGCTTAGCTGCTACCGGTGAGCAGTACTTC. Its translation is CASSLAATGEQYF.

The rearrangement uses TRBV4-1 and TRBJ1-2, with D maybe TRBD1 (6 bases). Germline CDR1 and CDR2: MGHRA and YSYEKL. V gave up 4 bases and J gave up 2 bases, with 14 bases separating them. The CDR3 is 15 amino acids. This chain's CDR3 is CASSPPAGDNYGYTF. Here the CDR3 DNA reads TGCGCCAGCAGCCCCCCGGCAGGGGACAACTATGGCTACACCTTC.

The CDR3 sequence is CASSQEIDYEQYF. The CDR3 DNA reads TGCGCCAGCAGCCAAGAGATAGATTACGAGCAGTACTTC. The chain uses TRBV4-1 and TRBJ2-7; no reliable D call. Trimming took off 0 bases at V and 4 bases at J, with 7 bases between the two ends. CDR1 and CDR2 (germline): MGHRA, YSYEKL. CDR3 length: 13 residues.

V usage is TRBV6-5 and J usage is TRBJ2-3, with D tentatively TRBD1 (6 bases). Germline V gene data show CDR1 as MNHEY and CDR2 as SVGAGI. Deletions cut 3 bases from V and 0 bases from J, with 7 bases between. The CDR3 spans 14 residues. The CDR3 sequence: CASSYQGSTDTQYF. In nucleotides, the CDR3 is TGTGCCAGCAGTTATCAGGGGAGCACAGATACGCAGTATTTT.

The chain employs TRBV20-1 and TRBJ2-7; tentative D call: TRBD1 (5 bases). V lost 0 bases to trimming and J lost 5 bases, with 11 bases between them. Per germline, CDR1 DFQATT and CDR2 SNEGSKA (reference sequence). The CDR3 covers 13 residues. CDR3 nucleotide sequence: TGCAGTGCTAGAGAGGCAGGGTACCACGAGCAGTACTTC. The encoded protein is CSAREAGYHEQYF.

The CDR3 spells CSARLAGESSTDTQYF. The DNA of the CDR3 is TGCAGTGCTAGACTAGCGGGAGAATCTAGCACAGATACGCAGTATTTT. This chain links TRBV20-1 with TRBJ2-3; 10 positions match TRBD2. Per the germline V gene, CDR1 is DFQATT and CDR2 is SNEGSKA (reference sequence). V lost 2 bases to trimming and J lost 0 bases; unmatched junction nucleotides: 5. The length of the CDR3 is 16 residues.

This clonotype was detected only a few times. This sequence joins TRBV5-1 and TRBJ2-7; 7 positions match TRBD2. Trimming removed 1 base from V and 4 bases from J; junction bases left unmatched: 8. This CDR3 comprises 15 residues. Germline loops: CDR1 SGHRS, CDR2 YFSETQ. CDR3 sequence reads: CASSLWLADEYEQYF. CDR3 in DNA: TGCGCCAGCAGCTTGTGGCTAGCGGATGAGTACGAGCAGTACTTC. The full variable domain, with the rest looked up from reference TRBV5-1 and TRBJ2-7, is KAGVTQTPRYLIKTRGQQVTLSCSPISGHRSVSWYQQTPGQGLQFLFEYFSETQRNKGNFPGRFSGRQFSNSRSEMNVSTLELGDSALYLCASSLWLADEYEQYFGPGTRLTVT.

V and J are TRBV7-2 and TRBJ1-2; TRBD1 agrees at 7 bases. The CDR3 spans 15 residues. CDR1 is SGHTA and CDR2 is FQGNSA in the germline V gene. The junction had 7 bases not matched to a gene; V was cut back by 5 bases and J by 1 base. CDR3 bases: TGTGCCAGCAGCCGACCCGGGGACAGTAACTATGGCTACACCTTC. Protein product: CASSRPGDSNYGYTF.

The rearrangement uses TRBV6-5 and TRBJ2-1; unclear D gene. Germline CDR1 MNHEY, CDR2 SVGAGI. V was shortened by 3 bases and J by 1 base, with 7 bases between the two germline ends. CDR3 length: 14 amino acids. The CDR3 DNA is TGTGCCAGCAGTTATTCGGAATCCTACAATGAGCAGTTCTTC. Its protein is CASSYSESYNEQFF.

The chain carries TRBV29-1 and TRBJ2-5, with TRBD2 as a possible D gene (5 bases). Trimming took off 0 bases at V and 0 bases at J, with 11 bases between the two ends. The V gene's germline CDR1 is SQVTM and CDR2 ANQGSEA. This CDR3 contains 15 residues. This chain's CDR3 is CSVEEMAGYQETQYF. Written as DNA, the CDR3 is TGCAGCGTTGAAGAAATGGCGGGTTACCAAGAGACCCAGTACTTC.

Comment on this clonotype: A read error may be the cause here, since a much bigger clone is one base away. This chain connects TRBV6-2 or TRBV6-3 to TRBJ2-7; 7 bases match TRBD2. Trimming removed 5 bases from V and 3 bases from J; junction bases left unmatched: 10. This CDR3 is 15 amino acids long. The germline gives CDR1 MNHEY, CDR2 SVGEGT. The CDR3 nucleotides read TGTGCCAGCAGTGCACGAGCGGGAACCGACTACGAGCAGTACTTC. Translated: CASSARAGTDYEQYF.